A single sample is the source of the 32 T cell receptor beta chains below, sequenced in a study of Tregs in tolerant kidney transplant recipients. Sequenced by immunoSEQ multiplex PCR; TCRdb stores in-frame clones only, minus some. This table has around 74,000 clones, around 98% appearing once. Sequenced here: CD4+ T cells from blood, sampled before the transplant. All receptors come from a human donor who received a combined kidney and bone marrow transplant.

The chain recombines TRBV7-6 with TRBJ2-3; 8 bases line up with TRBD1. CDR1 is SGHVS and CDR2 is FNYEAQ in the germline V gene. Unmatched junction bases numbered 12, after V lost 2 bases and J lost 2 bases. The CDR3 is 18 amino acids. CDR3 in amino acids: CASSLPMSGGANTDTQYF. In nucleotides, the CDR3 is TGTGCCAGCAGCTTACCAATGTCAGGGGGCGCAAACACAGATACGCAGTATTTT.

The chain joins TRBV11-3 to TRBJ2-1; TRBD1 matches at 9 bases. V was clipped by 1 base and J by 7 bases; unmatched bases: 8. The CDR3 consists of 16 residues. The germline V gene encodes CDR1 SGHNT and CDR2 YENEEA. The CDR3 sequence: CASSLGGTGRKNEQFF. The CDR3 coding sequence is TGTGCCAGCAGCTTAGGAGGGACAGGGAGGAAGAATGAGCAGTTCTTC.

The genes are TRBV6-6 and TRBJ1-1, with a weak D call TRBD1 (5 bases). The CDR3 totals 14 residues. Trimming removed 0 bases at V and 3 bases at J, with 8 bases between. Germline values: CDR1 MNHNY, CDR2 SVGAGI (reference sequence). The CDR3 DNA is TGTGCCAGCAGTTACTCAGGAGGGGACACTGAAGCTTTCTTT. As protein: CASSYSGGDTEAFF.

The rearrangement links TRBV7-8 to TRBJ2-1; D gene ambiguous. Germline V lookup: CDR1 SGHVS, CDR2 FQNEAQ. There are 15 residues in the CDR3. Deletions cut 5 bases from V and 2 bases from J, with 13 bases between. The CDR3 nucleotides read TGTGCCAGCAGCCTCAGTTATGGCCCCTACAATGAGCAGTTCTTC. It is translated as CASSLSYGPYNEQFF.

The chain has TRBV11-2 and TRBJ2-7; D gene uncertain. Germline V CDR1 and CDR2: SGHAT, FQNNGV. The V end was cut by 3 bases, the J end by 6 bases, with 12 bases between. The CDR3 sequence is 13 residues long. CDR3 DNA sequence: TGTGCCAGCAGCTTCAACACACGGGTCGAGCAGTACTTC. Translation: CASSFNTRVEQYF.

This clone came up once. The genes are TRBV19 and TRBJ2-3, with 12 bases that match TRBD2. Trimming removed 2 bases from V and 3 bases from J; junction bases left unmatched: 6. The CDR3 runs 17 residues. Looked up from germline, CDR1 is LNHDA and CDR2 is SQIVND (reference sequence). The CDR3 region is CASSIRLAGGPTDTQYF. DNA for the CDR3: TGTGCCAGTAGTATAAGGCTAGCGGGAGGGCCTACAGATACGCAGTATTTT.

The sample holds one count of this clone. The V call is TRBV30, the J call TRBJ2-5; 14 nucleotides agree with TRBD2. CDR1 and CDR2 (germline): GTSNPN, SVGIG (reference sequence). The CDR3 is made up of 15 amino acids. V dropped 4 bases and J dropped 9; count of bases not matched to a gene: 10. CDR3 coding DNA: TGTGCCTGGAAAAAAGGACTAGCGGGGGGAGGGGCCCAGTACTTC. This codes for CAWKKGLAGGGAQYF.

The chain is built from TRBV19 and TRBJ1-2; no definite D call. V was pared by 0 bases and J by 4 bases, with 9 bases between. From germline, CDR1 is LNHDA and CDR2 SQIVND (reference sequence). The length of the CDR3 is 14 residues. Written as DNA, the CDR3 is TGTGCCAGTAGTATAGATCTGAGCGTCTATGGCTACACCTTC. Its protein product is CASSIDLSVYGYTF.

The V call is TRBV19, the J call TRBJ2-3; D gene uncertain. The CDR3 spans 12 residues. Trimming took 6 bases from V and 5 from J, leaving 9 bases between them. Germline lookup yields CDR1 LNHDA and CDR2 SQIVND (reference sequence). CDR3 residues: CASSSVVDTQYF. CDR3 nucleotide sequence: TGTGCCAGTAGCAGTGTTGTAGATACGCAGTATTTT. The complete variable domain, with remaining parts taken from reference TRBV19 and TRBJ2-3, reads DGGITQSPKYLFRKEGQNVTLSCEQNLNHDAMYWYRQDPGQGLRLIYYSQIVNDFQKGDIAEGYSVSREKKESFPLTVTSAQKNPTAFYLCASSSVVDTQYFGPGTRLTVL.

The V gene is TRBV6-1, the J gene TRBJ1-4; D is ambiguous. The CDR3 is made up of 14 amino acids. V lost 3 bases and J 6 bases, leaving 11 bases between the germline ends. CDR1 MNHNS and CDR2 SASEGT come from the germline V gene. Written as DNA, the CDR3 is TGTGCCAGCAGTGAGGGAGACGGGGATGAAAAACTGTTTTTT. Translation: CASSEGDGDEKLFF.

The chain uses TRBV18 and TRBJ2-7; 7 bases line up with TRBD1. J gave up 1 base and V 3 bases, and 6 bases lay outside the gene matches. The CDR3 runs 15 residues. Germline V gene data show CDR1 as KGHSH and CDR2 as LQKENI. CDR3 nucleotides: TGTGCCAGCTCACCGAGCCGGGACAGATCCTACGAGCAGTACTTC. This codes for CASSPSRDRSYEQYF.

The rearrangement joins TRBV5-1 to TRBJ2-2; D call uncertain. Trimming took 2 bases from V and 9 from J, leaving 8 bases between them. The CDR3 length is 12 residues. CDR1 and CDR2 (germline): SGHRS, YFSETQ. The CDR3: CASSFGPRELFF. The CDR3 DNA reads TGCGCCAGCAGCTTCGGTCCCAGGGAGCTGTTTTTT.

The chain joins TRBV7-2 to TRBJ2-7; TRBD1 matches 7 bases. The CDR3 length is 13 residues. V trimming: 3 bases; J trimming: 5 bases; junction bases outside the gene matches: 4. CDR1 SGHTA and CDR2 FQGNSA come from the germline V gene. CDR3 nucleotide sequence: TGTGCCAGCAGCTTTAGACAGGGTCACGAGCAGTACTTC. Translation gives CASSFRQGHEQYF.

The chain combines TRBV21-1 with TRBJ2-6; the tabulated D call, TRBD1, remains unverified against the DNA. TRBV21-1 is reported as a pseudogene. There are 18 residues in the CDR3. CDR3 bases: TGTGCCAGCAGCAAATGGGGCAGGGGTCTCTCTGGGGCCAACGTCCTGACTTTC. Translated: CASSKWGRGLSGANVLTF.

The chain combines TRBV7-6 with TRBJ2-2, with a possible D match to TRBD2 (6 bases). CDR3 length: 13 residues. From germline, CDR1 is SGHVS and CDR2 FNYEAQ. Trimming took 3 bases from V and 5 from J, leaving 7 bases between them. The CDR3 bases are TGTGCCAGCAGCTTGGGGGGTACCGGGGAGCTGTTTTTT. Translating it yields CASSLGGTGELFF.

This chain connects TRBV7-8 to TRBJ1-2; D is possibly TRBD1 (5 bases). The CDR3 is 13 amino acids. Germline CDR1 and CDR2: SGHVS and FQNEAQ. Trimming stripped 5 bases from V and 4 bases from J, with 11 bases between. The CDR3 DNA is TGTGCCAGCAGCCCGGGACTGGGCTATGGCTACACCTTC. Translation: CASSPGLGYGYTF.

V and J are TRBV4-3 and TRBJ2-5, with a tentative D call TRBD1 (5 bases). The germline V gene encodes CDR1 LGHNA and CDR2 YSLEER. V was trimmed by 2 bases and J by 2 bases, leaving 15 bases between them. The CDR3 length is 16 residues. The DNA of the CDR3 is TGCGCCAGCAGCCAAAAATACCGACAGCTACAAGAGACCCAGTACTTC. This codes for CASSQKYRQLQETQYF.

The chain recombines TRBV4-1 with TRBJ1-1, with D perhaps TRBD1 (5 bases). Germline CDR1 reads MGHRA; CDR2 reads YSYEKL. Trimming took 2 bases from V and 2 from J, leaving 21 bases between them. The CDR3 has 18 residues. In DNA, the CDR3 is TGCGCCAGCAGCCAACACCATTATCAGGGTATGATAAACACTGAAGCTTTCTTT. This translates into CASSQHHYQGMINTEAFF.

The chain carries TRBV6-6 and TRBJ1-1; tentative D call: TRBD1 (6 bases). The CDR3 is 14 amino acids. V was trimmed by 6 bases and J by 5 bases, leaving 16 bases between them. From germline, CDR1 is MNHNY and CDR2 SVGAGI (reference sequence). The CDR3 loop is CASRLSSTGTEAFF. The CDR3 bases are TGTGCCAGCAGACTTTCGTCCACAGGGACTGAAGCTTTCTTT.

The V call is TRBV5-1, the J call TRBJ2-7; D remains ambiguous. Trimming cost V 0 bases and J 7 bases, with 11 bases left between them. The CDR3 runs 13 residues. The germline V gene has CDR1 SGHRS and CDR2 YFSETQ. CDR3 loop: CASSLAGVREQYF. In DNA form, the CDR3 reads TGCGCCAGCAGCTTGGCCGGTGTGAGAGAGCAGTACTTC.

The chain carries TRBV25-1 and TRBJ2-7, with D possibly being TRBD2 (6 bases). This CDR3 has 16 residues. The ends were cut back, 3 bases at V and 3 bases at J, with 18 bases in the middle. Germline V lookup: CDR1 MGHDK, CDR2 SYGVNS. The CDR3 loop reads CASSEKFGLPLYEQYF. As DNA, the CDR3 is TGTGCCAGCAGTGAGAAGTTCGGACTACCTCTCTACGAGCAGTACTTC.

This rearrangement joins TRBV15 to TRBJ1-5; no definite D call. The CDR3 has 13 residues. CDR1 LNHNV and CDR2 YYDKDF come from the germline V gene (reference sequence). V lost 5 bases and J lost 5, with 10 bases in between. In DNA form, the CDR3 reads TGTGCCACCAGCGCATCGCAGGATCAGCCCCAGCATTTT. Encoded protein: CATSASQDQPQHF.

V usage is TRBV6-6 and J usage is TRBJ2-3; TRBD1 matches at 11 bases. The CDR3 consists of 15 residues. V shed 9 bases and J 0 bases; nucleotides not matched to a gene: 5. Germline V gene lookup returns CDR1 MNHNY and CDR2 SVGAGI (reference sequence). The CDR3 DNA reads TGTGCCAGTGGACAGGGGGCTATAAGCACAGATACGCAGTATTTT. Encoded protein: CASGQGAISTDTQYF.

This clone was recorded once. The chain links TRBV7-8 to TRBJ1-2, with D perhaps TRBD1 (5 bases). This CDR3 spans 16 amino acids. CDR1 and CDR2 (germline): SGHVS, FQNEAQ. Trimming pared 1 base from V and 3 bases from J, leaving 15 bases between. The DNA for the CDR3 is TGTGCCAGCAGCTTAGGTATACGGGGGTCCGACTATGGCTACACCTTC. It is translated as CASSLGIRGSDYGYTF. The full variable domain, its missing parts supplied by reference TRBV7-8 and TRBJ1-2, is GAGVSQSPRYKVAKRGQDVALRCDPISGHVSLFWYQQALGQGPEFLTYFQNEAQLDKSGLPSDRFFAERPEGSVSTLKIQRTQQEDSAVYLCASSLGIRGSDYGYTFGSGTRLTVV.

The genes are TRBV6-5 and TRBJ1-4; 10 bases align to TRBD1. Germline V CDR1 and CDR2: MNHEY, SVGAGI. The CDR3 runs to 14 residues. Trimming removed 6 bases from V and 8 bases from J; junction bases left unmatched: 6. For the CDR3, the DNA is TGTGCCAGCAGCTCAGACAGGGGGCGGGAAAAACTGTTTTTT. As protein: CASSSDRGREKLFF.

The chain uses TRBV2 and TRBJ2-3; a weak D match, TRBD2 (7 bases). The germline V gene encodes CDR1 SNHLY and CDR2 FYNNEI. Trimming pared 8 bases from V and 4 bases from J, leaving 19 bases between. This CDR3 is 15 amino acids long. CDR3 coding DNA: TGTGCCAGCGGTAGGAGGGGGGGAGTCCCAGATACGCAGTATTTT. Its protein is CASGRRGGVPDTQYF.

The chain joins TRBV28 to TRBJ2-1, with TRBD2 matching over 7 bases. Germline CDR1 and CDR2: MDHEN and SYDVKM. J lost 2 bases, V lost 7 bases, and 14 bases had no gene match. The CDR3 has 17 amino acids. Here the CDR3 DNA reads TGTGCCAGCACCCCACCCTTGGGGGGGATCGCCTACAATGAGCAGTTCTTC. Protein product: CASTPPLGGIAYNEQFF.

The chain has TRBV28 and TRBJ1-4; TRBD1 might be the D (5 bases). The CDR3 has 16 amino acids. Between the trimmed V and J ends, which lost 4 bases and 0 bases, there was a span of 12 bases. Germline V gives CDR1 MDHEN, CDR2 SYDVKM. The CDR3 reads CASSSTGAATNEKLFF. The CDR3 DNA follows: TGTGCCAGCAGTTCCACAGGCGCTGCAACTAATGAAAAACTGTTTTTT.

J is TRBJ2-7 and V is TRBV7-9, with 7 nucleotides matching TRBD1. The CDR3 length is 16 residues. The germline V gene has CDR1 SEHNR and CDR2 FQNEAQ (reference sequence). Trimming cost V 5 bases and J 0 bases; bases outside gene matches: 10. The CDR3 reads CASSRTTGFISYEQYF. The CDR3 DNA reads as TGTGCCAGCAGCCGGACGACAGGGTTCATCTCCTACGAGCAGTACTTC. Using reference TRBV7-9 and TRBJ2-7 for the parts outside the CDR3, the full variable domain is DTGVSQNPRHKITKRGQNVTFRCDPISEHNRLYWYRQTLGQGPEFLTYFQNEAQLEKSRLLSDRFSAERPKGSFSTLEIQRTEQGDSAMYLCASSRTTGFISYEQYFGPGTRLTVT.

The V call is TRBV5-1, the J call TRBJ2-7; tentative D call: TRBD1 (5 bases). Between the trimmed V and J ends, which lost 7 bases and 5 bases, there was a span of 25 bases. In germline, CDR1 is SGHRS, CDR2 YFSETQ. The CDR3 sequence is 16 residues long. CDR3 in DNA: TGCGCCAGCTCGCGGCCCCCCGGCAGGGTTGTGAACGAGCAGTACTTC. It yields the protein CASSRPPGRVVNEQYF.

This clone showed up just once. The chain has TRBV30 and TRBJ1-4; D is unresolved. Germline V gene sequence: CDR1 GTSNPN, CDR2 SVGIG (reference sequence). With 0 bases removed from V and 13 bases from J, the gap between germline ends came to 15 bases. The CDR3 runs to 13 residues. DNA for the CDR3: TGTGCCTGGAGTGTAAACGCCCTGCGCGGACTGTTTTTT. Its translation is CAWSVNALRGLFF.

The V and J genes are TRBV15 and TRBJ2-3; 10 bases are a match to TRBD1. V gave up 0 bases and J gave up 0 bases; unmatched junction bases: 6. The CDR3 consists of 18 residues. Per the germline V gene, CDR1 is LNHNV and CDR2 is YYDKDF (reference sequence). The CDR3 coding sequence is TGTGCCACCAGCAGAGATTGGAGACAGGGGGCTAGCACAGATACGCAGTATTTT. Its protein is CATSRDWRQGASTDTQYF.